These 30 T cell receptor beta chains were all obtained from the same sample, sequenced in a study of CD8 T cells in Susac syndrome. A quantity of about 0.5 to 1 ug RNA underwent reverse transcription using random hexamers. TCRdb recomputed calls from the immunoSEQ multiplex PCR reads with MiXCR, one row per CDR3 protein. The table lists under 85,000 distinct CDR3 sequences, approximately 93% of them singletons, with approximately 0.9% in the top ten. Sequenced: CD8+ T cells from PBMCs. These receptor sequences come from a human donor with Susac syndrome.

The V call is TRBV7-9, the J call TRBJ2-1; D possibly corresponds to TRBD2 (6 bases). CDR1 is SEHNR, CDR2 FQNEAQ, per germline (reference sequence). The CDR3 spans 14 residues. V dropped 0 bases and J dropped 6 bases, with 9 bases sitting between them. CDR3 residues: CASSLAGGPNEQFF. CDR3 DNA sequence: TGTGCCAGCAGCTTAGCGGGAGGTCCCAATGAGCAGTTCTTC.

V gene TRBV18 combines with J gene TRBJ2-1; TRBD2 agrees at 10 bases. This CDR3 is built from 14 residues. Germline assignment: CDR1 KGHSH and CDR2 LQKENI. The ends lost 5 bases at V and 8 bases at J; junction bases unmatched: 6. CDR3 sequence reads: CASSSSGSLDEQFF. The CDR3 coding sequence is TGTGCCAGCTCATCTAGCGGGAGCCTTGATGAGCAGTTCTTC.

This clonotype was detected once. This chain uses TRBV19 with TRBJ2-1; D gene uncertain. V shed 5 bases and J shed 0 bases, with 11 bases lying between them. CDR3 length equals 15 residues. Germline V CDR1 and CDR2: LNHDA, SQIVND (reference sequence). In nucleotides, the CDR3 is TGTGCCAGTAGTCAACCTTGGAGCTCCTACAATGAGCAGTTCTTC. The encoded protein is CASSQPWSSYNEQFF.

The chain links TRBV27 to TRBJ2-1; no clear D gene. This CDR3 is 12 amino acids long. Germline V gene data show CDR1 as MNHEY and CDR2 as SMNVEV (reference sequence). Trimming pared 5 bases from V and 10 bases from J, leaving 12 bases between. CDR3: CASSPPDGEQFF. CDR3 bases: TGTGCCAGCAGTCCCCCGGATGGCGAGCAGTTCTTC.

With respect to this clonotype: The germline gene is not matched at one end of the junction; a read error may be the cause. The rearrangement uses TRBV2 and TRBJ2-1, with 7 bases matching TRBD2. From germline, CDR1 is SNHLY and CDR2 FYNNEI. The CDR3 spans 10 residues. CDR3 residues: CASRGLAARF. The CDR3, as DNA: TGTGCCAGCAGAGGTCTAGCGGCCCGCTTC.

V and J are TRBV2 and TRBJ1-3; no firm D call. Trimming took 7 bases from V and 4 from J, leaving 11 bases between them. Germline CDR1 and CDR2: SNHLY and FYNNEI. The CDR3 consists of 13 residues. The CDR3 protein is CASIGELGNTIYF. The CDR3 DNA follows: TGTGCCAGCATAGGAGAACTGGGAAACACCATATATTTT.

CDR3 in DNA: TGCAGTGCTAGGCGACAGGGGGCAAGCTATGGCTACACCTTC. This encodes CSARRQGASYGYTF. The chain carries TRBV20-1 and TRBJ1-2; 10 nucleotides agree with TRBD1. This CDR3 is 14 amino acids long. The V and J ends lost 3 bases and 4 bases, in that order; junction bases with no gene match: 5. Per the germline V gene, CDR1 is DFQATT and CDR2 is SNEGSKA (reference sequence).

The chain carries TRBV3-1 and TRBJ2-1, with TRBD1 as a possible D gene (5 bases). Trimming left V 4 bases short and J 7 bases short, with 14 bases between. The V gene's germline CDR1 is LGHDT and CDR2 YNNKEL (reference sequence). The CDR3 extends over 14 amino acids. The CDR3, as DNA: TGTGCCAGCAGCCCCCAGGGTATTTTGAATGAGCAGTTCTTC. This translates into CASSPQGILNEQFF.

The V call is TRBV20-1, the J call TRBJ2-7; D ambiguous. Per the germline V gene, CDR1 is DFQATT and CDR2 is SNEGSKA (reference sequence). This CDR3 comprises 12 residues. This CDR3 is CSIERKSYEQYF. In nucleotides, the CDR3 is TGCAGCATTGAGCGAAAGTCCTACGAGCAGTACTTC.

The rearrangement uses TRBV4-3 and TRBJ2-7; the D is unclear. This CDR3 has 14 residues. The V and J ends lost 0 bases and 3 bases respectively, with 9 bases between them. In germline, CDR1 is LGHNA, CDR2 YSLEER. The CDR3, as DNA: TGCGCCAGCAGCCAAGATCCCAGAGACTACGAGCAGTACTTC. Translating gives CASSQDPRDYEQYF.

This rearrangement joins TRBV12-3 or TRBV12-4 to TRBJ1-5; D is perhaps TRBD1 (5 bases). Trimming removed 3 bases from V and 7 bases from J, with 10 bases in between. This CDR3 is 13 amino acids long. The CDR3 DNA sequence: TGTGCCAGCAGTTTGGCAGGGATCCAGCCCCAGCATTTT. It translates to CASSLAGIQPQHF.

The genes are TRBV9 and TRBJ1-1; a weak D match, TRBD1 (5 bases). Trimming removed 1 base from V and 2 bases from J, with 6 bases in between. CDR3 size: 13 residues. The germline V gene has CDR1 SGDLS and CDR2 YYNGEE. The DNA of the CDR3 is TGTGCCAGCAGCGTATGGGACAACACTGAAGCTTTCTTT. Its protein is CASSVWDNTEAFF.

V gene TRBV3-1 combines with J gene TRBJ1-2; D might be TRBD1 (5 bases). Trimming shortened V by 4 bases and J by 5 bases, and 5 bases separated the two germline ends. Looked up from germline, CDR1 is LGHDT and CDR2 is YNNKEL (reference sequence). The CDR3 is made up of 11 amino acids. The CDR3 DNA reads TGTGCCAGCAGCCCAGGGTATGGCTACACCTTC. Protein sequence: CASSPGYGYTF.

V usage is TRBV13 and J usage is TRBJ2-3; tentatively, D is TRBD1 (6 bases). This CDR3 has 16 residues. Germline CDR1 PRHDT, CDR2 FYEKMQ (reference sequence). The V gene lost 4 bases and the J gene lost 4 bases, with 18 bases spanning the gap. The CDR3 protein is CASSSPEQGISDTQYF. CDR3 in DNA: TGTGCCAGCAGCTCTCCGGAACAGGGCATCTCAGATACGCAGTATTTT.

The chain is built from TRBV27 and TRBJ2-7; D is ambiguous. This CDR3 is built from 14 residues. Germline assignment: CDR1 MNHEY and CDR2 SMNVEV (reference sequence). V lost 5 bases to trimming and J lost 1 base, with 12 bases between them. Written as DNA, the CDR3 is TGTGCCAGCAGTCCAGCGAGTGCTTCCTACGAGCAGTACTTC. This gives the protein CASSPASASYEQYF.

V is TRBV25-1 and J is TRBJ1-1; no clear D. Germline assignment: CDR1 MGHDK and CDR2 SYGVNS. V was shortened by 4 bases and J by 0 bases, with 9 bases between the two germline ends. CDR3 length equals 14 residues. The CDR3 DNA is TGTGCCAGCAGTGGGTGGGTGATGAACACTGAAGCTTTCTTT. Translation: CASSGWVMNTEAFF. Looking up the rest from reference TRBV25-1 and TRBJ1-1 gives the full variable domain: EADIYQTPRYLVIGTGKKITLECSQTMGHDKMYWYQQDPGMELHLIHYSYGVNSTEKGDLSSESTVSRIRTEHFPLTLESARPSHTSQYLCASSGWVMNTEAFFGQGTRLTVV.

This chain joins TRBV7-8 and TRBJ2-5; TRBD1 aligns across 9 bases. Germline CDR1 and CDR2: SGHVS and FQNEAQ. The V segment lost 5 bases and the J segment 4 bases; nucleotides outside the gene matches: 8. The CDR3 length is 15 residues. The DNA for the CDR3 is TGTGCCAGCAGCGATGGGACAGGGTGGGGAGAGACCCAGTACTTC. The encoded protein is CASSDGTGWGETQYF.

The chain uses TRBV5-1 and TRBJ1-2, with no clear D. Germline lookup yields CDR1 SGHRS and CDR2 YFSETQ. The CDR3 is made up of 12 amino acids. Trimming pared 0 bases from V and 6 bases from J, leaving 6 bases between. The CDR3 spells CASSLDANGYTF. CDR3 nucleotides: TGCGCCAGCAGCTTGGACGCCAATGGCTACACCTTC.

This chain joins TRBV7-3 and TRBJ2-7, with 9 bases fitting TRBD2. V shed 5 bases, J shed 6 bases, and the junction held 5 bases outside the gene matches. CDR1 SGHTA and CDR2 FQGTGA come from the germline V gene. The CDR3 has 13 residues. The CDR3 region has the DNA TGTGCCAGCAGCCTGGGACTAGCAGGCGAGCAGTACTTC. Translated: CASSLGLAGEQYF.

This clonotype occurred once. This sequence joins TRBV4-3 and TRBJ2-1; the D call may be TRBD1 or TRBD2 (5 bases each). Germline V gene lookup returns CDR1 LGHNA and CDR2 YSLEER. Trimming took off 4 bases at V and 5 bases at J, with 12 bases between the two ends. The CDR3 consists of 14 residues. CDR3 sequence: CASSPRDGDNEQFF. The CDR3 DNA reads TGCGCCAGCAGCCCCCGGGACGGAGACAATGAGCAGTTCTTC.

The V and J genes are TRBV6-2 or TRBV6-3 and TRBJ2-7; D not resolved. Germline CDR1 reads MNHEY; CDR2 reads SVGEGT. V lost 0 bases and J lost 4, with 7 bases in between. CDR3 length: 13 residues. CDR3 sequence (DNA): TGTGCCAGCAGTTACTCGATTTGGTACGAGCAGTACTTC. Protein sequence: CASSYSIWYEQYF.

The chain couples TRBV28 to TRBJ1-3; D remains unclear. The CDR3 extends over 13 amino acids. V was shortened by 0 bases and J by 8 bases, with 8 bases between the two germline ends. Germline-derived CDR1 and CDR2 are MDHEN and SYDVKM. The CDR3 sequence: CASSLWLGYTIYF. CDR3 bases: TGTGCCAGCAGTTTATGGTTGGGGTACACCATATATTTT.

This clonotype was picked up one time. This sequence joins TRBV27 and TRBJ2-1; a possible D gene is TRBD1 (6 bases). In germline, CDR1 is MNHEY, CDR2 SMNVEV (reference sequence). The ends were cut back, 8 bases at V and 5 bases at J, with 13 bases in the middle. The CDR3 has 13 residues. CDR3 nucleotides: TGTGCCAGCGGACAGCAAGGTAACAATGAGCAGTTCTTC. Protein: CASGQQGNNEQFF.

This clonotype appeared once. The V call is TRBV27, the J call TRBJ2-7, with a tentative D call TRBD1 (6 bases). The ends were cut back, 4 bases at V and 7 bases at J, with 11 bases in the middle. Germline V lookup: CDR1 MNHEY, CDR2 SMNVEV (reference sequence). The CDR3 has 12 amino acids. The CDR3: CASSSQGWEQYF. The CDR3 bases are TGTGCCAGCAGTTCACAGGGTTGGGAGCAGTACTTC.

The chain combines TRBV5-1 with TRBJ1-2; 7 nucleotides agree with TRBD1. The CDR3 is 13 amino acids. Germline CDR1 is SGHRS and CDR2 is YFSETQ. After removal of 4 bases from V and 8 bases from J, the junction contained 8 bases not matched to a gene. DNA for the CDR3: TGCGCCAGCAGCCCGGGACAGCCTCAGGGCTACACCTTC. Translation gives CASSPGQPQGYTF.

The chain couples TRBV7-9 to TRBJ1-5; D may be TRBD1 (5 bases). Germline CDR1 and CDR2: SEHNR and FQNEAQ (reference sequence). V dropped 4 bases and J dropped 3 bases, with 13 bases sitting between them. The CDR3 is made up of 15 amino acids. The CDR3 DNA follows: TGTGCCAGCAGCTATGGGACGGCAAACAATCAGCCCCAGCATTTT. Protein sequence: CASSYGTANNQPQHF. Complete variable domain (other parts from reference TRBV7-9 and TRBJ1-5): DTGVSQNPRHKITKRGQNVTFRCDPISEHNRLYWYRQTLGQGPEFLTYFQNEAQLEKSRLLSDRFSAERPKGSFSTLEIQRTEQGDSAMYLCASSYGTANNQPQHFGDGTRLSIL.

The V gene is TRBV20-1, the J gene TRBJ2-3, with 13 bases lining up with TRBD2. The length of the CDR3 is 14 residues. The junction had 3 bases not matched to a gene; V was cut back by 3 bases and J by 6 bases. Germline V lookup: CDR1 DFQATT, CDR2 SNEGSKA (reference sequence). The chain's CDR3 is CSARLLAGGDTQYF. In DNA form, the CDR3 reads TGCAGTGCTAGGCTACTAGCGGGAGGGGATACGCAGTATTTT.

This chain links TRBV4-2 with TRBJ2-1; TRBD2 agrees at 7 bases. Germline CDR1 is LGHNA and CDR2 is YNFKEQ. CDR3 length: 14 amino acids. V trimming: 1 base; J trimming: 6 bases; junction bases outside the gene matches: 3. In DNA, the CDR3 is TGTGCCAGCAGCCAAGCTGCTAGCGGCAATGAGCAGTTCTTC. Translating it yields CASSQAASGNEQFF.

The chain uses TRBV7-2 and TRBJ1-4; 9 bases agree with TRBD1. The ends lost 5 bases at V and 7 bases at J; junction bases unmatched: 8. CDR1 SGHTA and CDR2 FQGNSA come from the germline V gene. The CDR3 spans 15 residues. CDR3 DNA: TGTGCCAGCAGCCCGCTGACAGGGGGAAGTGAAAAACTGTTTTTT. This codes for CASSPLTGGSEKLFF.

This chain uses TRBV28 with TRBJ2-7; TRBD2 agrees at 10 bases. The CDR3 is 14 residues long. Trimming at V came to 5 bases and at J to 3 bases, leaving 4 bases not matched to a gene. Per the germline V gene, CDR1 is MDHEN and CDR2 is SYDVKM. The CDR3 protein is CASSTEREGYEQYF. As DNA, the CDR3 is TGTGCCAGCAGTACTGAGCGGGAGGGCTACGAGCAGTACTTC. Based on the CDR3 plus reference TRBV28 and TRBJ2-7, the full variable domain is DVKVTQSSRYLVKRTGEKVFLECVQDMDHENMFWYRQDPGLGLRLIYFSYDVKMKEKGDIPEGYSVSREKKERFSLILESASTNQTSMYLCASSTEREGYEQYFGPGTRLTVT.